The sequence of this T cell receptor beta chain was determined in a study of T cell changes during pregnancy in multiple sclerosis. Measured with immunoSEQ multiplex PCR; TCRdb has only the in-frame clones, and not every one. The sample consists of some 41,000 clones, roughly nine tenths of them appearing once. V lost 5 bases to trimming and J lost 3 bases, with 11 bases between them. Germline CDR1 SGHTA, CDR2 FQGNSA. The CDR3 contains 13 residues. The specimen was CD4+ T cells from peripheral blood mononuclear cells, collected in the first trimester of pregnancy. The rearrangement links TRBV7-2 to TRBJ2-7; D perhaps matches TRBD2 (6 bases). This receptor was taken from a female donor with multiple sclerosis, enrolled in a pregnancy study. CDR3 sequence (DNA): TGTGCCAGCAGCAACGACGGGGGCTACGAGCAGTACTTC. Translation: CASSNDGGYEQYF.